The clone carrying this T cell receptor (beta chain) was counted only a few times. This sample is drawn from a study of blood T cell repertoires in COVID-19. Study as a whole: Spain, Italy and the United States supplied samples that represented acute and convalescent COVID-19.

TCRdb's table, derived via immunoSEQ multiplex PCR, lists solely in-frame clones and lacks some. The sample has 93,000 or so clones; roughly 82% are singletons. Germline lookup yields CDR1 LGHDT and CDR2 YNNKEL (reference sequence). This CDR3 spans 16 amino acids. The V gene lost 2 bases and the J gene lost 1 base, with 11 bases spanning the gap. Sequenced: peripheral blood. This chain connects TRBV3-1 (or the pseudogene TRBV3-2) to TRBJ2-2; D ambiguous. This receptor was identified in a human donor in a cohort sampled during active COVID-19. The CDR3 DNA follows: TGTGCCAGCAGCCAATTGAGTACGGGGAACACCGGGGAGCTGTTTTTT. It specifies CASSQLSTGNTGELFF.